This TCR beta chain was documented in a study of memory CD4+ T cells and cytomegalovirus serostatus. General study points: CD4+ memory repertoires contained about 40% of the roughly 160 reported CMV TCRbeta sequences.

The ends were cut back, 3 bases at V and 1 base at J, with 7 bases in the middle. This CDR3 region has 14 residues. Germline CDR1 SGHRS, CDR2 YFSETQ. The sort gate was single viable CD3+CD4+CD8-CD45RO+ cells for memory CD4+ T cells. In the source study's methods: Out-of-frame sequences were removed, leaving 2 million or so distinct TCRbeta sequences. The data were produced by immunoSEQ multiplex PCR, yet TCRdb's version contains in-frame clones alone and is incomplete. V and J calls and clone size are those listed in that table; D and trimming were worked out from the DNA. Of over 40,000 clones listed, around 79% were seen once; the top ten hold about 0.79%. For this clone: What it binds is not known.

The chain is built from TRBV5-1 and TRBJ2-2, with no clear D. The sequenced sample consisted of memory CD4+ T cells from blood. The receptor was isolated from an adult in good health and CMV-seronegative. CDR3 DNA sequence: TGCGCCAGCAGCTCCTTCCAGAACACCGGGGAGCTGTTTTTT. Translating gives CASSSFQNTGELFF.